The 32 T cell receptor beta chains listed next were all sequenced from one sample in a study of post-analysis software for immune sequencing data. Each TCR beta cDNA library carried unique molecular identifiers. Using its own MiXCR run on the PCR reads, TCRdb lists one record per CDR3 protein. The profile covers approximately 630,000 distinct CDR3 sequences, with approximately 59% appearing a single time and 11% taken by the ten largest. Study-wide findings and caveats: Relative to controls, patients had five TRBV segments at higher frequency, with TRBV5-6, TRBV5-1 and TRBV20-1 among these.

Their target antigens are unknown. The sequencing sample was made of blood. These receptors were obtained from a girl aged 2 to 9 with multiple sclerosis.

CDR3 region: CASSQAGGLAGGGDTQYF. CDR3 nucleotides: TGCGCCAGCAGCCAAGCGGGTGGACTAGCGGGAGGGGGGGATACGCAGTATTTT. The chain recombines TRBV4-1 with TRBJ2-3; 15 bases match TRBD2. This CDR3 contains 18 residues. Germline assignment: CDR1 MGHRA and CDR2 YSYEKL. The V segment lost 1 base and the J segment 6 bases; nucleotides outside the gene matches: 8.

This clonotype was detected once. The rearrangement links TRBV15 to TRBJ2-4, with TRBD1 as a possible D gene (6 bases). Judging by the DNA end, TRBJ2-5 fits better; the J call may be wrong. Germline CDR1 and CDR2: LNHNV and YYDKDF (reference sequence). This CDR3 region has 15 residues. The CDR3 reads CATSRDYRERETQYF. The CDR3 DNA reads TGTGCCACCAGCAGAGACTACAGGGAGAGAGAGACCCAGTACTTC.

CDR3 amino acids: CSARPGQGASDTQYF. CDR3 nucleotides: TGCAGTGCTAGACCCGGCCAGGGGGCGTCAGATACGCAGTATTTT. The chain links TRBV20-1 to TRBJ2-3, with 8 bases aligning to TRBD1. This CDR3 spans 15 amino acids. The V gene's germline CDR1 is DFQATT and CDR2 SNEGSKA (reference sequence). The trim removed 2 bases at V and 4 bases at J, leaving 8 bases unmatched.

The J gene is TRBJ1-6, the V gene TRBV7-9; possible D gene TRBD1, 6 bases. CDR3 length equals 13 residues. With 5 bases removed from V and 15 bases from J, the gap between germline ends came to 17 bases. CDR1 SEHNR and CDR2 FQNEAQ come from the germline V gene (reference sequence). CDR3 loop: CASSHSQGQLLHF. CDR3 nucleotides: TGTGCCAGCAGCCACAGTCAGGGGCAACTCCTCCACTTT.

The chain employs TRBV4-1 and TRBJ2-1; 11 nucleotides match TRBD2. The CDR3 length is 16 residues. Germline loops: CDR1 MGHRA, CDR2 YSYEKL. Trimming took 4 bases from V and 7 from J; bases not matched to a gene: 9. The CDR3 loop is CASSLVVLAGANEQFF. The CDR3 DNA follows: TGCGCCAGCAGCCTGGTAGTACTAGCGGGAGCTAATGAGCAGTTCTTC.

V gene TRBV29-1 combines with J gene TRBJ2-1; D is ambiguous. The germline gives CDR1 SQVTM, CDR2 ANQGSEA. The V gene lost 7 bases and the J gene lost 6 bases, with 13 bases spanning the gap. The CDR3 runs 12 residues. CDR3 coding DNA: TGCAGCGCCTCCGGCAGGTGCAATGAGCAGTTCTTC. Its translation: CSASGRCNEQFF.

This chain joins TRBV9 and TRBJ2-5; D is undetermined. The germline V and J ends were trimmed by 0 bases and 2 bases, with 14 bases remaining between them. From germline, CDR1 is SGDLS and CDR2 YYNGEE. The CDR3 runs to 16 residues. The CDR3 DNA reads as TGTGCCAGCAGCGTAGGTGCCGTACCGTTACAAGAGACCCAGTACTTC. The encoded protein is CASSVGAVPLQETQYF.

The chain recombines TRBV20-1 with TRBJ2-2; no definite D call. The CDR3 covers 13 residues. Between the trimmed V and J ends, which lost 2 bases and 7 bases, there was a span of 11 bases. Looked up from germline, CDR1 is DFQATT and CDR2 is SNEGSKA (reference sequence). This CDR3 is CSARRQAGGELFF. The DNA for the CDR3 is TGCAGTGCTAGACGGCAGGCTGGCGGGGAGCTGTTTTTT.

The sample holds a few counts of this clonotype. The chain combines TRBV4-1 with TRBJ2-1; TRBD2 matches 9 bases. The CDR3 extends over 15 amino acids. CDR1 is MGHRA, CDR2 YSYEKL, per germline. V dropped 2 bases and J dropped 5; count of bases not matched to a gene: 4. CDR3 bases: TGCGCCAGCAGCCAACTAGCGGGACCCAACAATGAGCAGTTCTTC. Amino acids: CASSQLAGPNNEQFF.

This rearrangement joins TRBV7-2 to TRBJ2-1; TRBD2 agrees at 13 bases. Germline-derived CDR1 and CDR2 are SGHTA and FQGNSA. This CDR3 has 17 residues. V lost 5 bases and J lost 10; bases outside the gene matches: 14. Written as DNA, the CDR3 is TGTGCCAGCAGCCCAGCGGGACTAGCGGGGTACTCCTACGAGCAGTTCTTC. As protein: CASSPAGLAGYSYEQFF.

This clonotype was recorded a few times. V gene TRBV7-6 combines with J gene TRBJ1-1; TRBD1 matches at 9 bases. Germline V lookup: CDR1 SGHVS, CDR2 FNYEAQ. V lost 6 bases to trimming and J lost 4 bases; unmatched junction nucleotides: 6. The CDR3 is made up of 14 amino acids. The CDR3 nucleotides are TGTGCCAGCAGGGGACAGGGACTTAGCACTGAAGCTTTCTTT. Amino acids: CASRGQGLSTEAFF.

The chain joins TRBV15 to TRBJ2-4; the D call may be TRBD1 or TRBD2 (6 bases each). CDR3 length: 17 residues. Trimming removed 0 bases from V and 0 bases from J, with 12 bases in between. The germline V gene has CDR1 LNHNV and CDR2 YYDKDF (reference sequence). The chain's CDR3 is CATSRDRGQVAKNIQYF. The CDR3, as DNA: TGTGCCACCAGCAGAGATCGGGGGCAAGTAGCCAAAAACATTCAGTACTTC. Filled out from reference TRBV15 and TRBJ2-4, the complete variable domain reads DAMVIQNPRYQVTQFGKPVTLSCSQTLNHNVMYWYQQKSSQAPKLLFHYYDKDFNNEADTPDNFQSRRPNTSFCFLDIRSPGLGDTAMYLCATSRDRGQVAKNIQYFGAGTRLSVL.

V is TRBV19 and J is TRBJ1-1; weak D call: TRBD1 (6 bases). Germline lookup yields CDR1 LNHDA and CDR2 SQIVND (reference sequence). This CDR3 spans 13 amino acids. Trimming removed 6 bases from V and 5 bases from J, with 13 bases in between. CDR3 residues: CASRWGGATEAFF. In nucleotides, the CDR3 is TGTGCCAGTAGATGGGGGGGCGCAACTGAAGCTTTCTTT.

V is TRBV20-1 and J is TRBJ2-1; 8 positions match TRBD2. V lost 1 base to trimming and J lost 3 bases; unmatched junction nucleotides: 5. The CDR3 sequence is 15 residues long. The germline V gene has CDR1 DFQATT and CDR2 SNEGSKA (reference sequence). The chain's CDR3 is CSARAGLGFYNEQFF. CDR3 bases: TGCAGTGCTAGAGCGGGACTAGGGTTCTACAATGAGCAGTTCTTC.

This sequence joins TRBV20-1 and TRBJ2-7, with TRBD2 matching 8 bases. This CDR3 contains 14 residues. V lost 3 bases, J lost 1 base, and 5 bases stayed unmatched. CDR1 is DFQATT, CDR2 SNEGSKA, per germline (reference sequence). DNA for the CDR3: TGCAGTGCTAGTCGGGGGGGCGGGTCCTACGAGCAGTACTTC. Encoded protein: CSASRGGGSYEQYF.

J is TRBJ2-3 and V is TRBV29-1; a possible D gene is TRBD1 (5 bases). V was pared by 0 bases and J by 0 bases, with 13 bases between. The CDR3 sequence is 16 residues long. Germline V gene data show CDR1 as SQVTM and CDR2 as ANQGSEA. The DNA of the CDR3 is TGCAGCGTTGAAGATCCCCCAGGGATTAGCACAGATACGCAGTATTTT. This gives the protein CSVEDPPGISTDTQYF.

This CDR3 is CASSQDLRSSYNEQFF. The CDR3 bases are TGTGCCAGCAGCCAAGATCTCAGGAGCTCCTACAATGAGCAGTTCTTC. The V and J genes are TRBV4-2 and TRBJ2-1; D not resolved. Germline loops: CDR1 LGHNA, CDR2 YNFKEQ. The CDR3 extends over 16 amino acids. The V gene lost 0 bases and the J gene lost 0 bases, with 9 bases spanning the gap.

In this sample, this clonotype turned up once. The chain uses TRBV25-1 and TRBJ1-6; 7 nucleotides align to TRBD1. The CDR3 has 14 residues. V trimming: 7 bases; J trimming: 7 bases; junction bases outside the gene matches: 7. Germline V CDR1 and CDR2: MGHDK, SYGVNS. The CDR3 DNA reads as TGTGCCAGCAACCTCGGGACAGTAAATTCACCCCTCCACTTT. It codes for CASNLGTVNSPLHF.

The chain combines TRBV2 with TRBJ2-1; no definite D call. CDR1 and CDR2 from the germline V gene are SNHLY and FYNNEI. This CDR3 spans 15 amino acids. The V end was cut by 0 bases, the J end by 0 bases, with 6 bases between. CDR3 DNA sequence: TGTGCCAGCAGTGAAGCATGGAGCTCCTACAATGAGCAGTTCTTC. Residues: CASSEAWSSYNEQFF.

DNA for the CDR3: TGTGCCAGCAGCGTAGGGCTGGGGAACTACGAGCAGTACTTC. It translates to CASSVGLGNYEQYF. This chain uses TRBV9 with TRBJ2-5; D not resolved. The last part of the DNA fits TRBJ2-7 better; the J call may be wrong. Germline CDR1 and CDR2: SGDLS and YYNGEE. The CDR3 runs 14 residues.

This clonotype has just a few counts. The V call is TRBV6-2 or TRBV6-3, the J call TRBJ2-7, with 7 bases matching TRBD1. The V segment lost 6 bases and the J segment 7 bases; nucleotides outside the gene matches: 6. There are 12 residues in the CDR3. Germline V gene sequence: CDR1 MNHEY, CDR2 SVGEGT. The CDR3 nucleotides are TGTGCCAGCAGGGGGACAGTAGAAGAGCAGTACTTC. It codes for CASRGTVEEQYF.

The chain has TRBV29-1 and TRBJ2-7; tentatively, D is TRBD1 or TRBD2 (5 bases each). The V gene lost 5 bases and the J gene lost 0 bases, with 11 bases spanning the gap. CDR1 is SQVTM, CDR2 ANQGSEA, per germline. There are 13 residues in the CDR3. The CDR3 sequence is CSVLGRDSYEQYF. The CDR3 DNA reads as TGCAGCGTTCTGGGACGGGACTCCTACGAGCAGTACTTC.

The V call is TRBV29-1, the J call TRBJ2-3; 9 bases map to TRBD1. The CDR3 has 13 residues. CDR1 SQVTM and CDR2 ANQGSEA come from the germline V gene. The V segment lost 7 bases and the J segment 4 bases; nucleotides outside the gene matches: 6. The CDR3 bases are TGCAGCGCGACAGGGGGATCCTCAGATACGCAGTATTTT. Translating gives CSATGGSSDTQYF.

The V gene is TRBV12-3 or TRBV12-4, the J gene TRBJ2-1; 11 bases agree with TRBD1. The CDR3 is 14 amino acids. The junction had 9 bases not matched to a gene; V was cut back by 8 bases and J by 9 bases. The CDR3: CASRWTGGRSEQFF. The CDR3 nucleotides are TGTGCCAGCCGTTGGACAGGGGGCCGAAGTGAGCAGTTCTTC.

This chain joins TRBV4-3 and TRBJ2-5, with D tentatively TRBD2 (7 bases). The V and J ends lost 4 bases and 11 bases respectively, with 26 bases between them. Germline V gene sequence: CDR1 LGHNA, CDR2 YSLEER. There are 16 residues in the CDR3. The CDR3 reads CASSPRMGGPGNEQYF. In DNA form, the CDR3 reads TGCGCCAGCAGCCCCCGAATGGGGGGGCCTGGAAATGAGCAGTACTTC.

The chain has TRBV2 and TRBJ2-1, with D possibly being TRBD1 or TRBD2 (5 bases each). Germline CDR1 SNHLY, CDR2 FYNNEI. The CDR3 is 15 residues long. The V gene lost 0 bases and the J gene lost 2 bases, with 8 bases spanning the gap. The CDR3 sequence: CASSEAGVTYNEQFF. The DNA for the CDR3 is TGTGCCAGCAGTGAAGCGGGGGTTACCTACAATGAGCAGTTCTTC.

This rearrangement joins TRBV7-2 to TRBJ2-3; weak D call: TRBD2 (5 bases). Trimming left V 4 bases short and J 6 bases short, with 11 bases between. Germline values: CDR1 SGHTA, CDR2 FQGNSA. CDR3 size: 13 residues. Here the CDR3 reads CASSWVGADTQYF. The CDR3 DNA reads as TGTGCCAGCAGCTGGGTGGGAGCGGATACGCAGTATTTT.

The CDR3: CSARDPQGDQETQYF. CDR3 DNA sequence: TGCAGTGCTAGAGATCCACAGGGGGACCAAGAGACCCAGTACTTC. V usage is TRBV20-1 and J usage is TRBJ2-5; 8 bases fit TRBD1. Germline values: CDR1 DFQATT, CDR2 SNEGSKA (reference sequence). The CDR3 length is 15 residues. The trim removed 0 bases at V and 0 bases at J, leaving 3 bases unmatched.

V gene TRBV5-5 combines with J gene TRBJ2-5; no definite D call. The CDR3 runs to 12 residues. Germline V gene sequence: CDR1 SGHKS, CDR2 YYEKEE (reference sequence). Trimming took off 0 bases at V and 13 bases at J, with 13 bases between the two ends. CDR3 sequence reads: CASSLVLGWTYF. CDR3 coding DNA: TGTGCCAGCAGCTTGGTTCTGGGATGGACGTACTTC.

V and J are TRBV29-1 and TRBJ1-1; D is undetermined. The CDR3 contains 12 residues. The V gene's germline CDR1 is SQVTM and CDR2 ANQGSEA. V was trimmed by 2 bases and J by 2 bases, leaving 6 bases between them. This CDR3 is CSVEYINTEAFF. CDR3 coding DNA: TGCAGCGTTGAATACATCAACACTGAAGCTTTCTTT.

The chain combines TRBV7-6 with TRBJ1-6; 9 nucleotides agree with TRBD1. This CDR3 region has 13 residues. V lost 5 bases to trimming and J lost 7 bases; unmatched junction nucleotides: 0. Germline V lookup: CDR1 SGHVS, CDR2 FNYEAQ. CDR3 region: CASSGTGNSPLHF. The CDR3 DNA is TGTGCCAGCAGCGGGACAGGGAATTCACCCCTCCACTTT.

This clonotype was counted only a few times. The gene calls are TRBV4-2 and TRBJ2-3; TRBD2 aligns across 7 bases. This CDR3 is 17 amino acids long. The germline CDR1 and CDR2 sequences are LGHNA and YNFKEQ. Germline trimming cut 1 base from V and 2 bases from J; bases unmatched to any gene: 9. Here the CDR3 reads CASSQGLKAGYTDTQYF. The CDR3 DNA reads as TGTGCCAGCAGCCAAGGCCTAAAAGCGGGATACACAGATACGCAGTATTTT.